This TCR beta chain appears in the sequencing data of a study of cytomegalovirus exposure and HLA in healthy donors. Study-level information: Membership in the Caucasian-associated ancestry cluster was found for around 81% of approximately 430 genotyped donors.

Findings of the study overall: Both high specificity and high sensitivity reportedly marked the classifier's diagnosis of cytomegalovirus status. A list of roughly 180 TCR beta chains associated with cytomegalovirus was given. Later analysis identified a missense DCLRE1C variant that was linked to TCR beta V- and J-gene trimming.

The CDR3 is made up of 15 amino acids. The germline V gene encodes CDR1 SGHTA and CDR2 FQGNSA. The V gene lost 1 base and the J gene lost 6 bases, with 13 bases spanning the gap. 13 Jbeta primers and 60 Vbeta primers were used for the PCR. The method was immunoSEQ multiplex PCR; TCRdb's version includes in-frame clones alone and lacks a portion of them. The sample carries 150,000 to 200,000 clones, around 80% recorded once. Concerning this clone itself: Its antigen is unknown.

This clonotype was sampled from a woman aged 45-59 years in good health and CMV-seropositive. The sequenced material came from PBMCs. V usage is TRBV7-2 and J usage is TRBJ2-1; D gene uncertain. As DNA, the CDR3 is TGTGCCAGCAGCTTAGAGATTAGCTTCGCCAATGAGCAGTTCTTC. Translating gives CASSLEISFANEQFF.